In its sample, the clone carrying this T cell receptor (beta chain) was seen many times. The data originate from a study of blood T cell repertoires in COVID-19. Study-level background: The study drew acute and convalescent COVID-19 samples from the United States, Italy and Spain. In each case, the material was cDNA or gDNA derived from T cells, B-cell-depleted T cells, or PBMCs.

The CDR3 loop spans 16 amino acids. Looked up from germline, CDR1 is MNHNS and CDR2 is SASEGT. The V segment lost 4 bases and the J segment 1 base; nucleotides outside the gene matches: 9. Source study methods: Estimation of nucleated cell counts was performed using reference gene primer amplification. Profiling relied on immunoSEQ multiplex PCR, and the TCRdb table lists in-frame clones only, not all of them. V, J and clone size derive from that table, while D and trimming were established from the DNA sequence. This sample has about 80,000 clones; about four fifths occur once, and the top ten carry 35% to 40%.

This TCR was sampled from a woman in her seventies with acute or convalescent COVID-19. The chain has TRBV6-1 and TRBJ2-5; 7 bases are a match to TRBD1. The sample was peripheral blood. CDR3 sequence reads: CASSGTGAHPQETQYF. The CDR3 DNA reads as TGTGCCAGCAGTGGAACAGGGGCCCACCCCCAAGAGACCCAGTACTTC.